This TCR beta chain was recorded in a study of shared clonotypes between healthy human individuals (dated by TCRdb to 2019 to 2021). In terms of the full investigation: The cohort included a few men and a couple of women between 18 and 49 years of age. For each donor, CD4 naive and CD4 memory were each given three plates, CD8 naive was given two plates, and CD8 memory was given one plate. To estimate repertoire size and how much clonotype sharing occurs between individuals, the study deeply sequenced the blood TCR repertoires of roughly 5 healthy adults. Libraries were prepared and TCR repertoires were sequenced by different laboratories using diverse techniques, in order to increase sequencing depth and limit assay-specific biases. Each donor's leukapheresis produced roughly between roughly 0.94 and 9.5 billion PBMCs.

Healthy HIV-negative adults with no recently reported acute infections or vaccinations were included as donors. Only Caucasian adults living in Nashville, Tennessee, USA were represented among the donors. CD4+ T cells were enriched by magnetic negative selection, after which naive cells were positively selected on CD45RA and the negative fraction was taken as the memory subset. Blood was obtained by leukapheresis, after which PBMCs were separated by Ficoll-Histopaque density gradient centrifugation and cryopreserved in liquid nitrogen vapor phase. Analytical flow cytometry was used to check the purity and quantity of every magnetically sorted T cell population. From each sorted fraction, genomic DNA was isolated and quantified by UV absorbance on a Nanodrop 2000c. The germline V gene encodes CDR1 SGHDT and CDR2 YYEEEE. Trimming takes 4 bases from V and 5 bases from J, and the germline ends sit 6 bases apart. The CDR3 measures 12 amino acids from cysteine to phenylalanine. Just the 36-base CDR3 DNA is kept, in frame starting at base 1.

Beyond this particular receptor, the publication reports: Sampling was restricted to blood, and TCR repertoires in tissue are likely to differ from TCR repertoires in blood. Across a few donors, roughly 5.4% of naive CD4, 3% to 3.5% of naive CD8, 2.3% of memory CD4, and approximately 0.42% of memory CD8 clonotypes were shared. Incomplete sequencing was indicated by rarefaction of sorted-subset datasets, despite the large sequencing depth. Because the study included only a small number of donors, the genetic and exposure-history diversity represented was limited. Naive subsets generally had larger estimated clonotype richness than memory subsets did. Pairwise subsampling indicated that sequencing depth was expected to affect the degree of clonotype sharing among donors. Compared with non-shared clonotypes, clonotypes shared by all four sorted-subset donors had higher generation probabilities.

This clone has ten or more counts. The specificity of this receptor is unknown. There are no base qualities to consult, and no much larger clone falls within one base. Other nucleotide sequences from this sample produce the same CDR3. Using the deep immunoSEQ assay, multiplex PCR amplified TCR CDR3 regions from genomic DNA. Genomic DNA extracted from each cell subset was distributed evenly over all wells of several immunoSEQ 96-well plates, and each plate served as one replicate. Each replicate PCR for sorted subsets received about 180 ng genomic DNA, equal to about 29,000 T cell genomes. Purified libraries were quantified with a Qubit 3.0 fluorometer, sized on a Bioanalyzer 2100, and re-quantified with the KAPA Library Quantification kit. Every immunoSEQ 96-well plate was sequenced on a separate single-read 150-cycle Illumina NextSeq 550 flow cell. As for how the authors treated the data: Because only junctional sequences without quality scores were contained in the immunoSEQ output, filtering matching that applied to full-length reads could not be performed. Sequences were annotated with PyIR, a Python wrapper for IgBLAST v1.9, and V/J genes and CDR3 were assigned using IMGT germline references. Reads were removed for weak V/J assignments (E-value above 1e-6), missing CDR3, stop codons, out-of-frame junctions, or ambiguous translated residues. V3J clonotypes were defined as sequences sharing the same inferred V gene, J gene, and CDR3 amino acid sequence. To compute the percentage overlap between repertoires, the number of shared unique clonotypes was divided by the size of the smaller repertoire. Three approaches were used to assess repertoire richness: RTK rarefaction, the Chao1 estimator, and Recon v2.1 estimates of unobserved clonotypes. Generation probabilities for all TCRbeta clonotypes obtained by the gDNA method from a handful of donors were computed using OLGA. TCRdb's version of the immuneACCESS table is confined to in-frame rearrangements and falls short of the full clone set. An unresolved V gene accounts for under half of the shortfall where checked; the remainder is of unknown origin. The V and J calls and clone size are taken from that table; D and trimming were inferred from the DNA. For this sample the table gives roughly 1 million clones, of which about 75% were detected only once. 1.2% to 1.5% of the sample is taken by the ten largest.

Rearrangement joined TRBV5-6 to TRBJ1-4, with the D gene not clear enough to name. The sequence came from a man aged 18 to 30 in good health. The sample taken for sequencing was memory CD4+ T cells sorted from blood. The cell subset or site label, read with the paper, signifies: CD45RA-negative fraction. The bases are TGTGCCAGCAGCCTACAGAATGAAAAACTGTTTTTT. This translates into CASSLQNEKLFF. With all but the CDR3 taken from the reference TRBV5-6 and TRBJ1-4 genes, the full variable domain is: DAGVTQSPTHLIKTRGQQVTLRCSPKSGHDTVSWYQQALGQGPQFIFQYYEEEERQRGNFPDRFSGHQFPNYSSELNVNALLLGDSALYLCASSLQNEKLFFGSGTQLSVL.